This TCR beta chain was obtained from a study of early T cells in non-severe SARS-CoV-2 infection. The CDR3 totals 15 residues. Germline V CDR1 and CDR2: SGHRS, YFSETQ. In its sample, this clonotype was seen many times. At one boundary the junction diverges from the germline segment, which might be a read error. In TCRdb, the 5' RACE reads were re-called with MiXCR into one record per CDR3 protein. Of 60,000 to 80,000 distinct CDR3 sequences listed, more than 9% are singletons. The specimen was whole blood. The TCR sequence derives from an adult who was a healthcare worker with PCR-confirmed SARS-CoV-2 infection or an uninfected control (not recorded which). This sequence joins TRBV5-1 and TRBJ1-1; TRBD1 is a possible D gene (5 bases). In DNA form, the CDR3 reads TGCGCCAGCAGCTTGCCGGACCCAGGGAACGCTGAAGCTTTCTTT. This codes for CASSLPDPGNAEAFF.